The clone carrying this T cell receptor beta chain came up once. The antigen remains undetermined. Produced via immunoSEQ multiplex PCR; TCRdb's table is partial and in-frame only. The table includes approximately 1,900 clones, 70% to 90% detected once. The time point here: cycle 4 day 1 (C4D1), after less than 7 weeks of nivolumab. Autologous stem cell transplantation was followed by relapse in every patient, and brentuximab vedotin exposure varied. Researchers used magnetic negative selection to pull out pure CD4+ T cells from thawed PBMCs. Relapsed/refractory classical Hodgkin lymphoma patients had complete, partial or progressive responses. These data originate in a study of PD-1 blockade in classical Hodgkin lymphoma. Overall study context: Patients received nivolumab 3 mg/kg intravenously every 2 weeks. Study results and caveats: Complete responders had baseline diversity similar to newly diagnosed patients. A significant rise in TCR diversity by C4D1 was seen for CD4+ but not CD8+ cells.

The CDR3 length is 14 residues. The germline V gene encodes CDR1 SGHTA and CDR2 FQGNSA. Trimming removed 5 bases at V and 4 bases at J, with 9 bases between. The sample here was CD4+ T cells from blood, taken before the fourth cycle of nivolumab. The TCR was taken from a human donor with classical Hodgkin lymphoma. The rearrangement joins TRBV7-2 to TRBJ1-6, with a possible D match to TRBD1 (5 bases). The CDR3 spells CASSPQAYNSPLHF. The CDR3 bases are TGTGCCAGCAGCCCACAGGCTTATAATTCACCCCTCCACTTT.